These 9 T cell receptor beta chains came from one sample sequenced in a study of blood T cell repertoires in COVID-19. Profiling relied on immunoSEQ multiplex PCR, and the TCRdb table lists in-frame clones only, not all of them. The sample holds some 150,000 clones, 80% to 90% seen once. The sample taken for sequencing was peripheral blood. The source is a woman between 55 and 75 years old with COVID-19, enrolled during active disease.

The V and J genes are TRBV7-2 and TRBJ2-3; D is possibly TRBD2 (5 bases). The germline V gene has CDR1 SGHTA and CDR2 FQGNSA. The CDR3 length is 15 residues. V lost 5 bases and J 0 bases, leaving 12 bases between the germline ends. For the CDR3, the DNA is TGTGCCAGCAGCCCCCCTAGCCCGAGCACAGATACGCAGTATTTT. It specifies CASSPPSPSTDTQYF. Full variable domain (outside the CDR3, taken from reference TRBV7-2 and TRBJ2-3): GAGVSQSPSNKVTEKGKDVELRCDPISGHTALYWYRQSLGQGLEFLIYFQGNSAPDKSGLPSDRFSAERTGGSVSTLTIQRTQQEDSAVYLCASSPPSPSTDTQYFGPGTRLTVL.

The chain is built from TRBV2 and TRBJ2-1; weak D call: TRBD2 (5 bases). CDR1 SNHLY and CDR2 FYNNEI come from the germline V gene. Trimming stripped 6 bases from V and 4 bases from J, with 16 bases between. This CDR3 is built from 15 residues. DNA for the CDR3: TGTGCCAGCAGCTTCGGGGTGTTTTTTTACAATGAGCAGTTCTTC. It codes for CASSFGVFFYNEQFF. The full variable domain, in which reference TRBV2 and TRBJ2-1 provide the parts outside the CDR3, is EPEVTQTPSHQVTQMGQEVILRCVPISNHLYFYWYRQILGQKVEFLVSFYNNEISEKSEIFDDQFSVERPDGSNFTLKIRSTKLEDSAMYFCASSFGVFFYNEQFFGPGTRLTVL.

V gene TRBV2 combines with J gene TRBJ1-5; no clear D gene. V was shortened by 5 bases and J by 0 bases, with 11 bases between the two germline ends. CDR1 is SNHLY and CDR2 is FYNNEI in the germline V gene. This CDR3 is built from 15 residues. The CDR3 DNA reads TGTGCCAGCAGTAAGCTGGGAGATAGCAATCAGCCCCAGCATTTT. It translates to CASSKLGDSNQPQHF.

The sample holds one count of this clone. This chain joins TRBV10-3 and TRBJ2-2, with D tentatively TRBD2 (6 bases). Germline V CDR1 and CDR2: ENHRY, SYGVKD. The CDR3 is 14 amino acids. V dropped 6 bases and J dropped 2 bases, with 10 bases sitting between them. CDR3 nucleotide sequence: TGTGCCATCAGCCCGGGACTTAACACCGGGGAGCTGTTTTTT. Amino acid sequence: CAISPGLNTGELFF.

J is TRBJ2-1 and V is TRBV29-1; TRBD1 agrees at 10 bases. V shed 6 bases and J 7 bases; nucleotides not matched to a gene: 9. Looked up from germline, CDR1 is SQVTM and CDR2 is ANQGSEA. The CDR3 runs to 14 residues. CDR3 amino acids: CSVHDRGQVNEQFF. For the CDR3, the DNA is TGCAGCGTCCACGACAGGGGGCAGGTGAATGAGCAGTTCTTC.

In nucleotides, the CDR3 is TGTGCCAGCAGTTTAATCCGACAGGTCTACACTGAAGCTTTCTTT. As protein: CASSLIRQVYTEAFF. This chain links TRBV27 with TRBJ1-1, with a possible D match to TRBD1 (6 bases). The CDR3 spans 15 residues. Trimming cost V 2 bases and J 3 bases, with 13 bases left between them. Per germline, CDR1 MNHEY and CDR2 SMNVEV (reference sequence).

The chain couples TRBV12-3 or TRBV12-4 to TRBJ2-7, with a possible D match to TRBD1 (6 bases). The CDR3 runs to 13 residues. V lost 7 bases to trimming and J lost 5 bases, with 15 bases between them. As DNA, the CDR3 is TGTGCCAGCACTCTCCTGGACAGCGACGAGCAGTACTTC. Encoded protein: CASTLLDSDEQYF.

This clone was observed a handful of times. This chain connects TRBV18 to TRBJ1-3; 9 bases map to TRBD1. The V segment lost 0 bases and the J segment 2 bases; nucleotides outside the gene matches: 8. There are 18 residues in the CDR3. Germline V lookup: CDR1 KGHSH, CDR2 LQKENI. The CDR3 bases are TGTGCCAGCTCACCACCGGGACAGGGCTTTATCGCTGGAAACACCATATATTTT. Translation gives CASSPPGQGFIAGNTIYF.

The V gene is TRBV12-5, the J gene TRBJ2-7; TRBD1 might be the D (6 bases). Germline V gene sequence: CDR1 LGHNT, CDR2 FRNRAP. Between the trimmed V and J ends, which lost 1 base and 9 bases, there was a span of 19 bases. The length of the CDR3 is 15 residues. This CDR3 reads CASGLDIYGEGGQYF. CDR3 bases: TGTGCTAGTGGTTTGGATATATACGGCGAAGGGGGGCAGTACTTC.